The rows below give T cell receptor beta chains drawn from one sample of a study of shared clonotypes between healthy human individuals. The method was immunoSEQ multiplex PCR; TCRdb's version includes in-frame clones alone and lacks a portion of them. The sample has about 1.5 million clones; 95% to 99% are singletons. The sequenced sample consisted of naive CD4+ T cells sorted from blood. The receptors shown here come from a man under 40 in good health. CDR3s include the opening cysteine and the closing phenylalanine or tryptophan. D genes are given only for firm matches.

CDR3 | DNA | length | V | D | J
CASRGPRTGNSNYGYTF | TGTGCCAGCAGAGGCCCGAGGACAGGAAATTCTAACTATGGCTACACCTTC | 17 | TRBV27 | TRBD1 | TRBJ1-2
CASSPGTSGSGFADTQYF | TGTGCCAGCAGCCCGGGGACTAGCGGGAGTGGTTTCGCAGATACGCAGTATTTT | 18 | TRBV7-3 | TRBD2 | TRBJ2-3
CASSLAQGSHEQYF | TGTGCCAGCAGCTTAGCGCAGGGGAGCCACGAGCAGTACTTC | 14 | TRBV5-5 | - | TRBJ2-7
CATDRDRVSDTQYF | TGTGCCACCGACCGGGACAGGGTGTCAGATACGCAGTATTTT | 14 | TRBV28 | TRBD1 | TRBJ2-3
CASSRGLAGGPGAGELFF | TGTGCCAGCAGCCGGGGACTAGCGGGAGGGCCAGGGGCCGGGGAGCTGTTTTTT | 18 | TRBV7-9 | TRBD2 | TRBJ2-2
CASSLGLTGFLANTIYF | TGTGCCAGCAGCTTAGGGTTGACGGGGTTCTTGGCAAACACCATATATTTT | 17 | TRBV7-9 | - | TRBJ1-3
CASSAHRGWYADTQYF | TGTGCCAGCAGCGCCCATAGGGGTTGGTATGCCGATACGCAGTATTTT | 16 | TRBV21-1 | - | TRBJ2-3
CASSPNQETQYF | TGTGCCAGCTCCCCCAACCAAGAGACCCAGTACTTC | 12 | TRBV18 | - | TRBJ2-5
CASSVLLVRKNTGELFF | TGTGCCAGCAGTGTACTCCTCGTCCGAAAAAACACCGGGGAGCTGTTTTTT | 17 | TRBV6-1 | - | TRBJ2-2
CASSEAGLSSYEQYF | TGTGCCAGCAGTGAAGCGGGACTTAGCTCCTACGAGCAGTACTTC | 15 | TRBV2 | - | TRBJ2-7
CASSIGPAGWTYEQYF | TGTGCCAGTAGTATAGGACCGGCAGGGTGGACCTACGAGCAGTACTTC | 16 | TRBV19 | - | TRBJ2-7
CSVSTRSVNEQYF | TGCAGCGTTTCGACTCGTTCCGTGAACGAGCAGTACTTC | 13 | TRBV29-1 | - | TRBJ2-7
CASSLAGQRSYEQYF | TGTGCCAGCAGCTTGGCGGGGCAGCGCTCCTACGAGCAGTACTTC | 15 | TRBV5-6 | - | TRBJ2-7